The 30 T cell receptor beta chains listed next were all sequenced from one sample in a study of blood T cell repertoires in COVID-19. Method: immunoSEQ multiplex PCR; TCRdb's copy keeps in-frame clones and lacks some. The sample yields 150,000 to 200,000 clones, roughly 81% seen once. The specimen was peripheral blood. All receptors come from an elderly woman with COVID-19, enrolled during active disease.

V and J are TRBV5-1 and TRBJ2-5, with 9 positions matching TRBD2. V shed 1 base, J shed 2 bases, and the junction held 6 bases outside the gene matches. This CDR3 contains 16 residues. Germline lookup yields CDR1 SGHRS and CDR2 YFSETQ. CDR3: CASSLHYAGGQETQYF. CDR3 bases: TGCGCCAGCAGCTTGCATTATGCGGGGGGGCAAGAGACCCAGTACTTC.

The CDR3 region has the DNA TGCGCCAGCAGCTTGGACCAGGGGAACACTGAAGCTTTCTTT. Translation: CASSLDQGNTEAFF. The chain recombines TRBV5-1 with TRBJ1-1; D may be TRBD1 (5 bases). There are 14 residues in the CDR3. The V end lost 0 bases, the J end lost 1 base, and 7 bases lay between the germline ends. Germline CDR1 is SGHRS and CDR2 is YFSETQ.

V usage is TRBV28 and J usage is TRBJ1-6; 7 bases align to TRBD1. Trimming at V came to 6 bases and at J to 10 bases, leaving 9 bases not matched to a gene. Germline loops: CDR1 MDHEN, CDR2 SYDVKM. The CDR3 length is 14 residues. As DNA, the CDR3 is TGTGCCAGCAGCCTCGACAGGGTTGGATCACCCCTCCACTTT. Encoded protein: CASSLDRVGSPLHF.

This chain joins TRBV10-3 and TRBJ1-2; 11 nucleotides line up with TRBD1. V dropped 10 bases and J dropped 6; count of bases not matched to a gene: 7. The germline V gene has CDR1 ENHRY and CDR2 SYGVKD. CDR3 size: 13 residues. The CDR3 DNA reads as TGTGCCACCATATCGGGACAGGGGGATGGCTACACCTTC. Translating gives CATISGQGDGYTF.

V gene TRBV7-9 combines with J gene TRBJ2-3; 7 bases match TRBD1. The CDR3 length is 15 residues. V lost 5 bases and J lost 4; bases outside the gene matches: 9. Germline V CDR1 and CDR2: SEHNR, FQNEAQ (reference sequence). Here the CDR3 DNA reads TGTGCCAGCAGCCCCGACAGGGATGGCGCAGATACGCAGTATTTT. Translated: CASSPDRDGADTQYF. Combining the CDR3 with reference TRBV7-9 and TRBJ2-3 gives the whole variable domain DTGVSQNPRHKITKRGQNVTFRCDPISEHNRLYWYRQTLGQGPEFLTYFQNEAQLEKSRLLSDRFSAERPKGSFSTLEIQRTEQGDSAMYLCASSPDRDGADTQYFGPGTRLTVL.

The chain's CDR3 is CASSTQFEKLFF. The CDR3 nucleotides read TGTGCCAGCAGCACCCAGTTTGAAAAACTGTTTTTT. The chain couples TRBV5-6 to TRBJ1-4; D not certain. The CDR3 sequence is 12 residues long. Germline lookup yields CDR1 SGHDT and CDR2 YYEEEE. With 4 bases removed from V and 7 bases from J, the gap between germline ends came to 8 bases.

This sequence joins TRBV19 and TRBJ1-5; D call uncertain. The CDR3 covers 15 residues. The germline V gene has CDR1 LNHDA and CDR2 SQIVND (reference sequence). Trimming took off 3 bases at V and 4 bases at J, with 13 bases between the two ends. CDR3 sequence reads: CASSMKRAPNQPQHF. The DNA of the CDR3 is TGTGCCAGTAGTATGAAGAGGGCCCCAAATCAGCCCCAGCATTTT.

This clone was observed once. The CDR3 reads CASSADRNLEKLFF. The CDR3 DNA sequence: TGTGCCAGCAGTGCGGACAGGAACCTTGAAAAACTGTTTTTT. This chain connects TRBV2 to TRBJ1-4; 7 bases agree with TRBD1. The CDR3 runs 14 residues. Germline assignment: CDR1 SNHLY and CDR2 FYNNEI. The V and J ends lost 4 bases and 7 bases, in that order; junction bases with no gene match: 6. The entire variable domain, with the rest obtained from reference TRBV2 and TRBJ1-4, is as follows: EPEVTQTPSHQVTQMGQEVILRCVPISNHLYFYWYRQILGQKVEFLVSFYNNEISEKSEIFDDQFSVERPDGSNFTLKIRSTKLEDSAMYFCASSADRNLEKLFFGSGTQLSVL.

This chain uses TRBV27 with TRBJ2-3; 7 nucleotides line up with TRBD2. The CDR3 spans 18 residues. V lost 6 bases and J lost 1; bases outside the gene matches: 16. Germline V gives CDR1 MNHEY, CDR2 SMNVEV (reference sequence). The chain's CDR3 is CASRNTWGGNLRTDTQYF. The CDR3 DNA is TGTGCCAGCAGAAATACCTGGGGGGGGAATCTTCGCACAGATACGCAGTATTTT.

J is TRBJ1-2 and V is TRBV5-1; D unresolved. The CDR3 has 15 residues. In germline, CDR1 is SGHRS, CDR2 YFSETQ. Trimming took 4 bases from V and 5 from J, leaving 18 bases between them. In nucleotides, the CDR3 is TGCGCCAGCAGCCCAGCAGGCTCCAGTGTTTATGGCTACACCTTC. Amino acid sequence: CASSPAGSSVYGYTF.

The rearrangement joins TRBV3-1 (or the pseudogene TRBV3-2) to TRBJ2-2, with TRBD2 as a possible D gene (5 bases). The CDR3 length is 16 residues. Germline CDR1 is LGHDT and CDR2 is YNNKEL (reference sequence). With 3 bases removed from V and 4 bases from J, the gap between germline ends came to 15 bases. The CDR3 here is CASSHSASGFTGELFF. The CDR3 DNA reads TGTGCCAGCAGCCACAGTGCCAGCGGCTTCACCGGGGAGCTGTTTTTT.

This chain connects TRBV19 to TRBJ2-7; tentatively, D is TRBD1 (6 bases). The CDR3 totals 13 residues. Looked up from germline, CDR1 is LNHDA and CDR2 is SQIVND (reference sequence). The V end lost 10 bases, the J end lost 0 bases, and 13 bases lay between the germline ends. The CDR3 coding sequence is TGTGCCACAGCCGGGACAAACTCCTACGAGCAGTACTTC. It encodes CATAGTNSYEQYF.

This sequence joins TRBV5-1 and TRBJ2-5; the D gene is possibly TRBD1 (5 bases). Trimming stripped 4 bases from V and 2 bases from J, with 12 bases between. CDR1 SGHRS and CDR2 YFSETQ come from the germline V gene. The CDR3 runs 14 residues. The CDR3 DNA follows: TGCGCCAGCAGCGCACAGGTGCCACAAGAGACCCAGTACTTC. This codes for CASSAQVPQETQYF. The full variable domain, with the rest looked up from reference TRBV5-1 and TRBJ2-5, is KAGVTQTPRYLIKTRGQQVTLSCSPISGHRSVSWYQQTPGQGLQFLFEYFSETQRNKGNFPGRFSGRQFSNSRSEMNVSTLELGDSALYLCASSAQVPQETQYFGPGTRLLVL.

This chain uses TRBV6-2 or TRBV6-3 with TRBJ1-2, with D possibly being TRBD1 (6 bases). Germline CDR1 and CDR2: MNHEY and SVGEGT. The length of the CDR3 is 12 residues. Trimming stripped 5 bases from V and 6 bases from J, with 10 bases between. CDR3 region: CASSGQIHGYTF. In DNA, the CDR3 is TGTGCCAGCAGTGGACAGATACATGGCTACACCTTC.

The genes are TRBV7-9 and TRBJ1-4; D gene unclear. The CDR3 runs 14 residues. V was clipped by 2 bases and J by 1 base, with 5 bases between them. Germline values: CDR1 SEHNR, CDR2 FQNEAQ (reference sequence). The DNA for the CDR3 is TGTGCCAGCAGCTTACGGGGAACTAATGAAAAACTGTTTTTT. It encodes CASSLRGTNEKLFF.

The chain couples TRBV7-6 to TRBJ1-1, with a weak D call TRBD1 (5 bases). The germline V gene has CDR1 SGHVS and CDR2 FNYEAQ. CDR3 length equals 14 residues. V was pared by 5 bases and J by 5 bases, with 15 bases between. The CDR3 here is CASSSRRGWTEAFF. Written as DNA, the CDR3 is TGTGCCAGCAGCAGCAGGCGGGGGTGGACTGAAGCTTTCTTT.

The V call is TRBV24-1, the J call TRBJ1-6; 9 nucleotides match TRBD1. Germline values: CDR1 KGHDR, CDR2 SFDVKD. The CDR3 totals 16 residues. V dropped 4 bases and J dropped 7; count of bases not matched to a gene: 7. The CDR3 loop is CATSEGGQGRNSPLHF. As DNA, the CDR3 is TGTGCCACCAGTGAGGGGGGACAGGGAAGAAATTCACCCCTCCACTTT.

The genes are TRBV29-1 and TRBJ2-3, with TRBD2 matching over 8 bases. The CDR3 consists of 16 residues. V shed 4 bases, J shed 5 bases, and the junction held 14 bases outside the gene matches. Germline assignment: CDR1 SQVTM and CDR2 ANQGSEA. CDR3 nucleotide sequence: TGCAGCGTTGGGCTCCTTCCGGGGGGGGCAAGAGATACGCAGTATTTT. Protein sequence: CSVGLLPGGARDTQYF.

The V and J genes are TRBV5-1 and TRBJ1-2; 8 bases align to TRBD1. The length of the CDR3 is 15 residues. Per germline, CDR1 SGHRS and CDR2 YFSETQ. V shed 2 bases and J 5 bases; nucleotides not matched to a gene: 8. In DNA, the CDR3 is TGCGCCAGCAGCTTTGTTGGCGGGACAGGTTATGGCTACACCTTC. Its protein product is CASSFVGGTGYGYTF.

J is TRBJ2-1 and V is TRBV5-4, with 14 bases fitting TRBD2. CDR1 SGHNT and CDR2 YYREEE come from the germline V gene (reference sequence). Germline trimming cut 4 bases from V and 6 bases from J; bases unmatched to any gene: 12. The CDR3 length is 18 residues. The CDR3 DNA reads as TGTGCCAGCAGCCGGGGCGGGACTAGCGGGAGTCGGGGCAATGAGCAGTTCTTC. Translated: CASSRGGTSGSRGNEQFF.

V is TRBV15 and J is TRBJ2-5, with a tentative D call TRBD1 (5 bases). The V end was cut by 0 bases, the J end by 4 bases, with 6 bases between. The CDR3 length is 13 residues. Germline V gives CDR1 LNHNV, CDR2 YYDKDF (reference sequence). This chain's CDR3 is CATSRDGAETQYF. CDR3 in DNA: TGTGCCACCAGCAGAGATGGGGCAGAGACCCAGTACTTC.

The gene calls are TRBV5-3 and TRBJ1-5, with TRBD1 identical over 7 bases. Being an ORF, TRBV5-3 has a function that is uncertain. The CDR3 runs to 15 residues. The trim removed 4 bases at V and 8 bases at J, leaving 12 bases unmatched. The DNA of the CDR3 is TGTGCCAGAAGCCACCAGGGGGGCGGAAGGGAGCCCCAGCATTTT. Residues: CARSHQGGGREPQHF.

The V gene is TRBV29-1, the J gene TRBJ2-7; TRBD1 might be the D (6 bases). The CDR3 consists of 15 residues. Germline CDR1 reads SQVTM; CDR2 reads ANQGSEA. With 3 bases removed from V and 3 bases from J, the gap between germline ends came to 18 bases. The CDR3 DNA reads TGCAGCGTTGATCGCCAGGGGCTCCCTATCTACGAGCAGTACTTC. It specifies CSVDRQGLPIYEQYF.

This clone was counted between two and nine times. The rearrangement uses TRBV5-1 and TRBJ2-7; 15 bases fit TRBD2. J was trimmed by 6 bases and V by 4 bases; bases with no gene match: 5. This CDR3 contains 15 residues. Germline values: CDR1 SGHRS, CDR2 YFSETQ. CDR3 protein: CASSPWTSGRVEQYF. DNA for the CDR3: TGCGCCAGCAGCCCCTGGACTAGCGGGAGGGTCGAGCAGTACTTC.

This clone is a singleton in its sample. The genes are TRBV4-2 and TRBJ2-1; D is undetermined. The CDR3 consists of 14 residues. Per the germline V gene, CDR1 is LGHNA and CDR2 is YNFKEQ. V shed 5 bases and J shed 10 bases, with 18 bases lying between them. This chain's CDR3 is CASSTVGQPREQFF. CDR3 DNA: TGTGCCAGCAGCACCGTTGGTCAGCCTAGGGAGCAGTTCTTC.

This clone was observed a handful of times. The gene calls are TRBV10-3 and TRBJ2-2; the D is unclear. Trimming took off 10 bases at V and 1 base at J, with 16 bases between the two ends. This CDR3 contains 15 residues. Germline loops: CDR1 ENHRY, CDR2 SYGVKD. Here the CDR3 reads CATDFRSRNTGELFF. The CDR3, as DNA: TGTGCCACCGACTTCCGGTCGCGGAACACCGGGGAGCTGTTTTTT.

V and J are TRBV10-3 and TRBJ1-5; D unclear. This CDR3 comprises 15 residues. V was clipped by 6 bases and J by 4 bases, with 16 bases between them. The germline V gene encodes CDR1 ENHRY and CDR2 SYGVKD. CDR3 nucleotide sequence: TGTGCCATCAGGGACTCCAACCAGGAGAATCAGCCCCAGCATTTT. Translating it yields CAIRDSNQENQPQHF.

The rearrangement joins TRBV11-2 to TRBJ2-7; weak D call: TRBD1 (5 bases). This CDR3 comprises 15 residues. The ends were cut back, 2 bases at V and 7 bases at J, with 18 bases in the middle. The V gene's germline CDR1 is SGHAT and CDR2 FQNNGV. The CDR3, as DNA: TGTGCCAGCAGCTTAAAAAGGCAGGGAATACGGGAGCAGTACTTC. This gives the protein CASSLKRQGIREQYF.

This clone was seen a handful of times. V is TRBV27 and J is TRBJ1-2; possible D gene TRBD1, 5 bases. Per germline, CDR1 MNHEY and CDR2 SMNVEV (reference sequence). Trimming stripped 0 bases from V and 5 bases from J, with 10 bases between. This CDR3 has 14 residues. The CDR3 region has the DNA TGTGCCAGCAGTTTATCGAGTACAGGATATGGCTACACCTTC. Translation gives CASSLSSTGYGYTF.

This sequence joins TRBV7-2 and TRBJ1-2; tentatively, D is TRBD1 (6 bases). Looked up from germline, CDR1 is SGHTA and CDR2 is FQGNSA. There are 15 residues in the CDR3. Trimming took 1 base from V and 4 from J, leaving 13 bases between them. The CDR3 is CASSLDGGRGYGYTF. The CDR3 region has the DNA TGTGCCAGCAGCTTAGACGGGGGGCGAGGCTATGGCTACACCTTC.